A selection of T cell receptor beta chains follows, all from one sample in a study of CD8+ T cells in alopecia areata. The data were produced by immunoSEQ multiplex PCR, yet TCRdb's version contains in-frame clones alone and is incomplete. The sample records about 200,000 clones, roughly 64% being singletons. The sequences come from CD4+ T cells sorted from blood, collected at week 24, from a patient treated with tofacitinib. The origin of the receptors is a human donor with alopecia areata. CDR3s include the opening cysteine and the closing phenylalanine or tryptophan. The order of the fields is CDR3 length, V gene, J gene, D gene, clone size, CDR3 DNA, CDR3 protein. A D gene is named only where the DNA matches it firmly. Clone size appears in some rows only: once, few, many, or a class for an expanded clone.

13	TRBV25-1	TRBJ2-5	-	-	TGTGCCAGCAGTGAAAATGGGGTCGAGACCCAGTACTTC	CASSENGVETQYF
12	TRBV5-6	TRBJ2-7	-	few	TGTGCCAGCAGCTACGGACCGCAAAAGCAGTACTTC	CASSYGPQKQYF
12	TRBV5-5	TRBJ2-3	-	medium-sized	TGTGCCAGCACCCCGACTGAGAAGGCGCAGTATTTT	CASTPTEKAQYF
14	TRBV5-1	TRBJ1-1	-	-	TGCGCCAGCAGCTTGACAGGGCAGAACACTGAAGCTTTCTTT	CASSLTGQNTEAFF
19	TRBV11-2	TRBJ2-6	-	once	TGTGCCAGCAGCTTACCCGGGTCCCTTATCAGCTCTGGGGCCAACGTCCTGACTTTC	CASSLPGSLISSGANVLTF
14	TRBV4-3	TRBJ1-3	-	-	TGCGCCAGCAGCCAAGATTTGGCTGGAAACACCATATATTTT	CASSQDLAGNTIYF
12	TRBV9	TRBJ1-2	-	-	TGTGCCAGCAGCGCCGAGGGGTATGGCTACACCTTC	CASSAEGYGYTF
15	TRBV5-1	TRBJ1-1	-	-	TGCGCCAGCAGCACCACGAGCAGGTCGAACACTGAAGCTTTCTTT	CASSTTSRSNTEAFF
15	TRBV7-2	TRBJ1-5	-	-	TGTGCCAGCAGCTTAGACACAGGGTTCTTTCAGCCCCAGCATTTT	CASSLDTGFFQPQHF
16	TRBV7-3	TRBJ2-3	-	-	TGTGCCAGCAGCCGAGAGCTCACACCTAGCACAGATACGCAGTATTTT	CASSRELTPSTDTQYF
13	TRBV27	TRBJ2-1	-	few	TGTGCCAGCAGTTTCTACCAGAACAATGAGCAGTTCTTC	CASSFYQNNEQFF
14	TRBV14	TRBJ1-2	-	-	TGTGCCAGCAGCCAAGCGCGGGATAACTATGGCTACACCTTC	CASSQARDNYGYTF
13	TRBV7-9	TRBJ2-7	TRBD1	-	TGTGCCAGCAGCTGGGACAGGAACTACGAGCAGTACTTC	CASSWDRNYEQYF
12	TRBV5-1	TRBJ2-7	-	-	TGCGCCAGCAGCTTGAGCTCCTACGAGCAGTACTTC	CASSLSSYEQYF
15	TRBV5-4	TRBJ1-2	-	-	TGTGCCAGCAGCTTGAGCCAGGGAGCTAACTATGGCTACACCTTC	CASSLSQGANYGYTF
13	TRBV29-1	TRBJ1-1	-	-	TGCAGCGTTGAACATTCAAAGGGAACTGAAGCTTTCTTT	CSVEHSKGTEAFF
15	TRBV2	TRBJ2-5	TRBD1	-	TGTGCCAGCAGTGAATGGCAGGGGGCCGGAGAGACCCAGTACTTC	CASSEWQGAGETQYF
14	TRBV30	TRBJ2-2	-	-	TGTGCCTGGAGTGTGCGGGTGAACACCGGGGAGCTGTTTTTT	CAWSVRVNTGELFF
12	TRBV5-4	TRBJ2-5	-	-	TGTGCCAGCAGCTCAGTAGAAGAGACCCAGTACTTC	CASSSVEETQYF